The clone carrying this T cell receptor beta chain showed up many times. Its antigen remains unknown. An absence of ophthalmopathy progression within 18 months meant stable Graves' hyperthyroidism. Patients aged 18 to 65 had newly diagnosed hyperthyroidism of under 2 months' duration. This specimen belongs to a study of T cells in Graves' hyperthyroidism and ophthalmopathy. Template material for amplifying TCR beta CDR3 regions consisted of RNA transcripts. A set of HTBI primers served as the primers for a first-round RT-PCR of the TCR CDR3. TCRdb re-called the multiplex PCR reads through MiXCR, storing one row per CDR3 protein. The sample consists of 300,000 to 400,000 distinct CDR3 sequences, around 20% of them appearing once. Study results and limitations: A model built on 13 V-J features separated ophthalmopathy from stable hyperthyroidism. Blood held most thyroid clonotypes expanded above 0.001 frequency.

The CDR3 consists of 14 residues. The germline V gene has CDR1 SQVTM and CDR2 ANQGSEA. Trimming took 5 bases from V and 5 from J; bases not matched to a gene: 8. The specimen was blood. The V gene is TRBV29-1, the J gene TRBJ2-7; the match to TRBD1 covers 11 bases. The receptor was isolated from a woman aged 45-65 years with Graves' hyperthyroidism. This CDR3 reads CSVTRDRGIDEQYF. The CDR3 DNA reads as TGCAGCGTTACCCGGGACAGGGGGATCGACGAGCAGTACTTC.